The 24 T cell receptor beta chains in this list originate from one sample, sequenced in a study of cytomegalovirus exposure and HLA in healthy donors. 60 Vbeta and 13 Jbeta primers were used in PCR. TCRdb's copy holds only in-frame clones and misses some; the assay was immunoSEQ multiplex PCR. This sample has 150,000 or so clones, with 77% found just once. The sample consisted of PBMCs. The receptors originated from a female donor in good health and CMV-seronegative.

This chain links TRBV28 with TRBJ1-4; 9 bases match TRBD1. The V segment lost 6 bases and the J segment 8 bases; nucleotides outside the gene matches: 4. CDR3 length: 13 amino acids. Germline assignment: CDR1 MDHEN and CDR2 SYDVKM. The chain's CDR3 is CASSRDRAEKLFF. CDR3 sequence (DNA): TGTGCCAGCAGCCGGGACAGGGCGGAAAAACTGTTTTTT.

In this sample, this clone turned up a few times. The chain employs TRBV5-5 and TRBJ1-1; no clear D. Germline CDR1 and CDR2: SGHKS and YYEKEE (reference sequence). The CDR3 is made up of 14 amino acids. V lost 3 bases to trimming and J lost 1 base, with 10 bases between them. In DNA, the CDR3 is TGTGCCAGCAGCTCCTCCACCGGGAACACTGAAGCTTTCTTT. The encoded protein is CASSSSTGNTEAFF.

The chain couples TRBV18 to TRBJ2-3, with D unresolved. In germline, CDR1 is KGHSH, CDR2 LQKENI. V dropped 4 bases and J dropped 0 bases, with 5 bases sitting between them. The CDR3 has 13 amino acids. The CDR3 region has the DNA TGTGCCAGCTCACTAACTAGCACAGATACGCAGTATTTT. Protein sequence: CASSLTSTDTQYF.

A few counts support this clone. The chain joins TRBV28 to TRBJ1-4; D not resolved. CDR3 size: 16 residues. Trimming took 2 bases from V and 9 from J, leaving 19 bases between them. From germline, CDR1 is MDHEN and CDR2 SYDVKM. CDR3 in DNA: TGTGCCAGCAGTTTAGGAGGTCTGGCACGTAAAAAAAAACTGTTTTTT. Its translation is CASSLGGLARKKKLFF.

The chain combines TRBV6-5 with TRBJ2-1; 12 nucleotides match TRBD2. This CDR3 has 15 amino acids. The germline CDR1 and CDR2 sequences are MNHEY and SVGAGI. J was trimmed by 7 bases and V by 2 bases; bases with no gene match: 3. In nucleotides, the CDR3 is TGTGCCAGCAGTTACCTGACTAGCGGGAGTAATGAGCAGTTCTTC. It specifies CASSYLTSGSNEQFF.

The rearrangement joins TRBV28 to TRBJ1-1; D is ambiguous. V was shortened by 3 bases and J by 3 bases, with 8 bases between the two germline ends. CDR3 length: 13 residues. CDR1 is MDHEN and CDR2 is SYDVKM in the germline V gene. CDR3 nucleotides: TGTGCCAGCAGTTTTCGCCGGGACACTGAAGCTTTCTTT. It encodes CASSFRRDTEAFF.

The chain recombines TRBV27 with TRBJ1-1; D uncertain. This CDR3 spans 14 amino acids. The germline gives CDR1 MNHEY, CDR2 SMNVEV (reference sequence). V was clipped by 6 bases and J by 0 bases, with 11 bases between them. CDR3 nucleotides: TGTGCCAGCAGATATACAGTCATGAACACTGAAGCTTTCTTT. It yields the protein CASRYTVMNTEAFF.

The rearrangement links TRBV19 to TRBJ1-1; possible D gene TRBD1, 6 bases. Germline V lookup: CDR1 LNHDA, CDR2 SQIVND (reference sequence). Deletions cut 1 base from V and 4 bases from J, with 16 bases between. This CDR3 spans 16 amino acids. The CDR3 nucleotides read TGTGCCAGTAGTATAGGAGGGTACAGGGTATCCACTGAAGCTTTCTTT. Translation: CASSIGGYRVSTEAFF.

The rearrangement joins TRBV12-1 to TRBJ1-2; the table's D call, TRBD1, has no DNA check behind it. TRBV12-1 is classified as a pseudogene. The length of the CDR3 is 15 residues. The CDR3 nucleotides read TGCCCCTCTTTTAGGGGGGACAGTCTTGTTTATGGCTACACCTTC. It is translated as CPSFRGDSLVYGYTF.

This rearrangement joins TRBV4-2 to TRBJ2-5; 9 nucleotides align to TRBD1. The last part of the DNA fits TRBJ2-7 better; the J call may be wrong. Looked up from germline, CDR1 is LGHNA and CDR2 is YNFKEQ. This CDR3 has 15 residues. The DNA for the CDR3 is TGTGCCAGCAGCCAAGATGTACAGGGGGCCCTCGAGCAGTACTTC. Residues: CASSQDVQGALEQYF.

Written as DNA, the CDR3 is TGCAGCTACCGGGACAGCATCTACGAGCAGTACTTC. As protein: CSYRDSIYEQYF. The chain employs TRBV29-1 and TRBJ2-7, with TRBD1 matching 7 bases. The CDR3 contains 12 residues. In germline, CDR1 is SQVTM, CDR2 ANQGSEA. The trim removed 8 bases at V and 3 bases at J, leaving 7 bases unmatched.

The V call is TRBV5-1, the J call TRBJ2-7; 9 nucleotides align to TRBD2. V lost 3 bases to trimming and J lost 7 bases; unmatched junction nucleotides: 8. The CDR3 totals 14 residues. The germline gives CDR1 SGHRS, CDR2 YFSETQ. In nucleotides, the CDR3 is TGCGCCAGCAGCTCCGCGGGAGGGCCGGGGGAGCAGTACTTC. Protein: CASSSAGGPGEQYF.

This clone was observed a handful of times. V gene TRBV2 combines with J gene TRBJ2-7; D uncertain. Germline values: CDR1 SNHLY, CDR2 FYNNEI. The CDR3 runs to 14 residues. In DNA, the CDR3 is TGTGCTAGTTTCAAGCAGAAGGCGGCATACGAGCAGTACTTC. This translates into CASFKQKAAYEQYF. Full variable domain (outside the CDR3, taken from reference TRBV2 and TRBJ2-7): EPEVTQTPSHQVTQMGQEVILRCVPISNHLYFYWYRQILGQKVEFLVSFYNNEISEKSEIFDDQFSVERPDGSNFTLKIRSTKLEDSAMYFCASFKQKAAYEQYFGPGTRLTVT.

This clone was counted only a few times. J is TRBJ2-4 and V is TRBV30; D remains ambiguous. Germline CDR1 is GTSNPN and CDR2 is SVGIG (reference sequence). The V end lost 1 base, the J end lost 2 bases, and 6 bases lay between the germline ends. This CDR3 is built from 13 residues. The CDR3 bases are TGTGCCTGGAGTGGGGCAACCAAAAACATTCAGTACTTC. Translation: CAWSGATKNIQYF.

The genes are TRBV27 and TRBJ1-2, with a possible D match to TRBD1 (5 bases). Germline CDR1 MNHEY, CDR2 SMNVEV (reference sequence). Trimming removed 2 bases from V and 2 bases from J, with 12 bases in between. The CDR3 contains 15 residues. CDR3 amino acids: CASSLGAPVNYGYTF. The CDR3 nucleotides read TGTGCCAGCAGTTTAGGGGCTCCAGTAAACTATGGCTACACCTTC.

The CDR3 reads CASSLEQTRGSTF. The DNA for the CDR3 is TGTGCCAGCAGCTTAGAACAGACTAGGGGATCCACCTTC. The chain is built from TRBV7-9 and TRBJ1-2, with D possibly being TRBD1 (5 bases). V lost 1 base and J 13 bases, leaving 16 bases between the germline ends. This CDR3 has 13 residues. CDR1 SEHNR and CDR2 FQNEAQ come from the germline V gene (reference sequence).

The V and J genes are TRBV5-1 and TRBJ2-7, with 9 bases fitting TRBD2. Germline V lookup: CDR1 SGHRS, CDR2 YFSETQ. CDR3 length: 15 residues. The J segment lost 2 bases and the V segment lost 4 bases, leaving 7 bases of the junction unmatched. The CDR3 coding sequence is TGCGCCAGCAGCCCTGGACTAGCGCCTGCCTACGAGCAGTACTTC. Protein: CASSPGLAPAYEQYF. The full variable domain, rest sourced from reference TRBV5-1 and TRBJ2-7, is KAGVTQTPRYLIKTRGQQVTLSCSPISGHRSVSWYQQTPGQGLQFLFEYFSETQRNKGNFPGRFSGRQFSNSRSEMNVSTLELGDSALYLCASSPGLAPAYEQYFGPGTRLTVT.

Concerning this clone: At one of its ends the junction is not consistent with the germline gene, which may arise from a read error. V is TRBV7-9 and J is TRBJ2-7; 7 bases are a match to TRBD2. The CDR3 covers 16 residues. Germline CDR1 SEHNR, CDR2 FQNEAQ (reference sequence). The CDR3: CSSSLIVGGDLDEQYF. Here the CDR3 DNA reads TGTTCCAGCAGCTTAATAGTTGGGGGGGACTTAGACGAGCAGTACTTC.

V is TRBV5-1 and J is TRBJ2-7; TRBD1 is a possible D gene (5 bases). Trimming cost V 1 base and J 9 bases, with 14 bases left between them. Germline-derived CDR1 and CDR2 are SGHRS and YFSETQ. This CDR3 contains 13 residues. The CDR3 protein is CASSLSGRRGQYF. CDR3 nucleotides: TGCGCCAGCAGCTTGTCAGGGCGGCGAGGGCAGTACTTC.

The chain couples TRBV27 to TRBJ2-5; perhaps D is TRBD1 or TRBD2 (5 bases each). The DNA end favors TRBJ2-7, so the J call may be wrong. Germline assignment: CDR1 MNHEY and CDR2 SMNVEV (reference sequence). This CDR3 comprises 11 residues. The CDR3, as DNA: TGTGCCACACACCAGGGACACGAGCAGTACTTC. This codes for CATHQGHEQYF.

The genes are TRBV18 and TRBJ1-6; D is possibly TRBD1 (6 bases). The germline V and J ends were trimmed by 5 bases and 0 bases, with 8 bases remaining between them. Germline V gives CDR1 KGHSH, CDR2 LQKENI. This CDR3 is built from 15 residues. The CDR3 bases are TGTGCCAGCTCAGGACAGACCTCCTATAATTCACCCCTCCACTTT. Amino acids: CASSGQTSYNSPLHF.

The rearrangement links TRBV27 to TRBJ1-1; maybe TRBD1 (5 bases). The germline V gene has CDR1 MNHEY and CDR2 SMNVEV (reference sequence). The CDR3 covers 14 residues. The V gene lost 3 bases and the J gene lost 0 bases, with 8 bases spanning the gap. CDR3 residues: CASSLAGMNTEAFF. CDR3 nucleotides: TGTGCCAGCAGTTTGGCAGGGATGAACACTGAAGCTTTCTTT.

In nucleotides, the CDR3 is TGTGCCAGCATCGGGGTCGATTACGGTGGGCAGTACTTC. Amino acids: CASIGVDYGGQYF. The chain recombines TRBV28 with TRBJ2-7, with a tentative D call TRBD2 (5 bases). Trimming removed 7 bases from V and 9 bases from J, with 19 bases in between. This CDR3 region has 13 residues. Germline V gene lookup returns CDR1 MDHEN and CDR2 SYDVKM.

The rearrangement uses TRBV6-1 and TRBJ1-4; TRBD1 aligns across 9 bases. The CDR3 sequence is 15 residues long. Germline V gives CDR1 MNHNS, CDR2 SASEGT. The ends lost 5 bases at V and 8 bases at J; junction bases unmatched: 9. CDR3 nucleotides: TGTGCCAGCAGTTCTCCGGGACAGGGCTCCGAAAAACTGTTTTTT. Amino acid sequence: CASSSPGQGSEKLFF.